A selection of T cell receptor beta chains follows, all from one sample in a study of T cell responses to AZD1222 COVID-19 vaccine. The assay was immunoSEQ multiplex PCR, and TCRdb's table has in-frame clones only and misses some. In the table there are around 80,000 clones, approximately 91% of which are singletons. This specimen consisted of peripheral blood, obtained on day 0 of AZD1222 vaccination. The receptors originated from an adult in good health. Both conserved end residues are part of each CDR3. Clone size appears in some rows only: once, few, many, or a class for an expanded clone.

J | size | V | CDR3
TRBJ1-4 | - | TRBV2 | CASSGGTGWGEKLFF
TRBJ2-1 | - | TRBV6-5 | CASRKTGGRFNEQFF
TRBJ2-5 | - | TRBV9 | CASSDRQGTQETQYF
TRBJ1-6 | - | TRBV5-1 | CASSQDPGVSPLHF
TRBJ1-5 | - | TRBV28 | CASSLSRNSNQPQHF
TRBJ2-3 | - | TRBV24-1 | CATSDTRTGTDTQYF
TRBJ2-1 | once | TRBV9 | CASSRLGGEQFF
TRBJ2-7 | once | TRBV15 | CATSDLTSGTYEQYF
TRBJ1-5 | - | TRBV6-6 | CASSYPPQPQHF
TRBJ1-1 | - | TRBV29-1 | CSVVLRAWNTEAFF
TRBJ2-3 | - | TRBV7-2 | CASSPWDTQYF
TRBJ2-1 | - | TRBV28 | CASVSAHQSSYNEQFF
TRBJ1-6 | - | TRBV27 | CASSPWTGSGSYNSPLHF
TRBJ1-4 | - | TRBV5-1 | CASSFSDPNEKLFF
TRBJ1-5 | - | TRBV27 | CASSPLRAGVNQPQHF
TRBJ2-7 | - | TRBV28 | CAGRAGGSYEQYF
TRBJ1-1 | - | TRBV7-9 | CASSLGAENTEAFF
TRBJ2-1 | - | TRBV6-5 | CASTETYPPYNEQFF
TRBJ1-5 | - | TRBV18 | CASSPTGAAQPQHF
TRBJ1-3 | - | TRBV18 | CASSPESSGNTIYF
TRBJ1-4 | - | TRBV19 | CASRYRARGGEKLFF
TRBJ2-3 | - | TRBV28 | CASETLAGGTDTQYF
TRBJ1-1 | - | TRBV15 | CATSRDPGSPAFF